One and the same sample provided the 12 T cell receptor beta chains below, sequenced in a study of blood T cell repertoires in COVID-19 (dated by TCRdb to about 2020). Library construction relied on the immunoSEQ multiplex PCR assay. TCRdb stores this immuneACCESS table with in-frame sequences only. Part of the clones is absent; in the studies checked, under half of the shortfall reflects unresolved V genes, and no reason is known for the rest. The table for this sample lists about 80,000 clones; around four fifths of them were counted only once. The top ten hold 9% to 10% of the sample. Material: peripheral blood. The receptors come from a human donor in a cohort sampled during active COVID-19.

This sequence joins TRBV10-1 and TRBJ2-3; possible D gene TRBD1, 6 bases. Trimming pared 5 bases from V and 5 bases from J, leaving 11 bases between. Germline CDR1 and CDR2: WNHNN and SYGVQD (reference sequence). This CDR3 comprises 13 residues. CDR3 in amino acids: CASSFPGVDTQYF. The CDR3 nucleotides are TGCGCCAGCAGTTTCCCAGGGGTAGATACGCAGTATTTT.

The chain carries TRBV7-2 and TRBJ1-5; D is unresolved. This CDR3 has 13 residues. Trimming took off 4 bases at V and 2 bases at J, with 6 bases between the two ends. Germline V gene sequence: CDR1 SGHTA, CDR2 FQGNSA. The CDR3 DNA reads as TGTGCCAGCAGCTCCCAGGGCAATCAGCCCCAGCATTTT. Protein sequence: CASSSQGNQPQHF. The whole variable domain, filled in from reference TRBV7-2 and TRBJ1-5, reads GAGVSQSPSNKVTEKGKDVELRCDPISGHTALYWYRQSLGQGLEFLIYFQGNSAPDKSGLPSDRFSAERTGGSVSTLTIQRTQQEDSAVYLCASSSQGNQPQHFGDGTRLSIL.

The chain links TRBV9 to TRBJ2-1; weak D call: TRBD2 (5 bases). This CDR3 has 16 amino acids. Per the germline V gene, CDR1 is SGDLS and CDR2 is YYNGEE. With 3 bases removed from V and 0 bases from J, the gap between germline ends came to 13 bases. This CDR3 is CASSEPEGGSYNEQFF. The DNA for the CDR3 is TGTGCCAGCAGCGAGCCCGAGGGCGGCTCCTACAATGAGCAGTTCTTC.

The rearrangement links TRBV4-2 to TRBJ1-2; possible D gene TRBD1, 5 bases. Germline loops: CDR1 LGHNA, CDR2 YNFKEQ. This CDR3 comprises 15 residues. V was shortened by 3 bases and J by 8 bases, with 19 bases between the two germline ends. This chain's CDR3 is CASSQDYGRDGGYTF. The CDR3 DNA follows: TGTGCCAGCAGCCAGGATTATGGCAGGGATGGCGGCTACACCTTC.

This clone has just a few counts. The chain couples TRBV3-1 (or the pseudogene TRBV3-2) to TRBJ1-5; no definite D call. The CDR3 loop spans 17 amino acids. The V and J ends lost 1 base and 3 bases respectively, with 16 bases between them. Per the germline V gene, CDR1 is LGHDT and CDR2 is YNNKEL (reference sequence). CDR3 in amino acids: CASSQGFLKANNQPQHF. CDR3 nucleotide sequence: TGTGCCAGCAGCCAAGGCTTTCTGAAAGCCAACAATCAGCCCCAGCATTTT.

The CDR3 sequence is CASSIGGATDTQYF. For the CDR3, the DNA is TGTGCCAGTAGTATTGGTGGAGCCACAGATACGCAGTATTTT. The chain carries TRBV19 and TRBJ2-3; no firm D call. In germline, CDR1 is LNHDA, CDR2 SQIVND (reference sequence). The CDR3 runs to 14 residues. Trimming cost V 3 bases and J 2 bases, with 9 bases left between them. Based on the CDR3 plus reference TRBV19 and TRBJ2-3, the full variable domain is DGGITQSPKYLFRKEGQNVTLSCEQNLNHDAMYWYRQDPGQGLRLIYYSQIVNDFQKGDIAEGYSVSREKKESFPLTVTSAQKNPTAFYLCASSIGGATDTQYFGPGTRLTVL.

The chain couples TRBV24-1 to TRBJ2-5; 7 bases match TRBD2. Germline-derived CDR1 and CDR2 are KGHDR and SFDVKD. The CDR3 has 12 amino acids. Unmatched junction bases numbered 5, after V lost 10 bases and J lost 4 bases. This chain's CDR3 is CATRGGGETQYF. The CDR3 coding sequence is TGTGCCACGAGAGGCGGGGGAGAGACCCAGTACTTC.

This chain joins TRBV19 and TRBJ2-7; the match to TRBD1 covers 7 bases. This CDR3 comprises 14 residues. Germline loops: CDR1 LNHDA, CDR2 SQIVND (reference sequence). The V gene end was trimmed by 5 bases and the J gene end by 2 bases; junction bases not matched to a gene: 6. The DNA for the CDR3 is TGTGCCAGTAGTCCAAGGGGACAGCCCTACGAGCAGTACTTC. Its protein product is CASSPRGQPYEQYF.

This clone showed up just a few times. This chain joins TRBV7-9 and TRBJ1-2; TRBD1 matches 8 bases. This CDR3 is 15 amino acids long. Per germline, CDR1 SEHNR and CDR2 FQNEAQ (reference sequence). After removal of 4 bases from V and 6 bases from J, the junction contained 10 bases not matched to a gene. CDR3 DNA: TGTGCCAGCAGCTCCCGACAGGGGTTTGGGGATGGCTACACCTTC. Translation gives CASSSRQGFGDGYTF.

The gene calls are TRBV6-2 or TRBV6-3 and TRBJ1-2; D may be TRBD1 (6 bases). The V end was cut by 4 bases, the J end by 2 bases, with 8 bases between. CDR1 and CDR2 from the germline V gene are MNHEY and SVGEGT. This CDR3 contains 13 residues. The CDR3 DNA follows: TGTGCCAGCAGTTTTGGACAGAACTATGGCTACACCTTC. This gives the protein CASSFGQNYGYTF.

The rearrangement links TRBV10-3 to TRBJ2-5, with D perhaps TRBD1 (5 bases). CDR1 ENHRY and CDR2 SYGVKD come from the germline V gene. This CDR3 contains 15 residues. With 4 bases removed from V and 5 bases from J, the gap between germline ends came to 17 bases. CDR3 in DNA: TGTGCCATCAGTGCCTCTGGGGAAGGGGCGGAGACCCAGTACTTC. This translates into CAISASGEGAETQYF.

The chain links TRBV5-1 to TRBJ2-3, with 14 bases lining up with TRBD2. There are 15 residues in the CDR3. V shed 4 bases and J 4 bases; nucleotides not matched to a gene: 2. CDR1 is SGHRS, CDR2 YFSETQ, per germline. The CDR3 nucleotides are TGCGCCAGCAGCCCGGGACTAGCGGGAGCAGATACGCAGTATTTT. Protein: CASSPGLAGADTQYF.